The 21 T cell receptor beta chains given below trace back to one sample, sequenced in a study of technical replicates of blood from several donors. Assay used: immunoSEQ multiplex PCR; TCRdb lists only in-frame clones, some missing. The data hold under 85,000 clones, with 97% observed a single time. Sequenced input: T cells isolated from PBMCs. Receptors were obtained from a human donor in good health.

The genes are TRBV7-2 and TRBJ1-1, with D perhaps matching TRBD1 (5 bases). Trimming left V 2 bases short and J 8 bases short, with 18 bases between. There are 15 residues in the CDR3. Germline V gene lookup returns CDR1 SGHTA and CDR2 FQGNSA. CDR3 amino acids: CASSLIEAGWEEAFF. CDR3 in DNA: TGTGCCAGCAGCTTAATTGAAGCAGGGTGGGAAGAAGCTTTCTTT. Using reference TRBV7-2 and TRBJ1-1 for the parts outside the CDR3, the full variable domain is GAGVSQSPSNKVTEKGKDVELRCDPISGHTALYWYRQSLGQGLEFLIYFQGNSAPDKSGLPSDRFSAERTGGSVSTLTIQRTQQEDSAVYLCASSLIEAGWEEAFFGQGTRLTVV.

The V and J genes are TRBV27 and TRBJ1-1; the D gene is possibly TRBD1 (6 bases). Germline assignment: CDR1 MNHEY and CDR2 SMNVEV (reference sequence). V was cut by 5 bases and J by 1 base, with 14 bases left in between. The CDR3 runs to 15 residues. CDR3 nucleotide sequence: TGTGCCAGCAGTCAGCAGGGGAAGGGGAACACTGAAGCTTTCTTT. It translates to CASSQQGKGNTEAFF.

The V call is TRBV4-1, the J call TRBJ2-1; 8 nucleotides match TRBD2. Unmatched junction bases numbered 10, after V lost 8 bases and J lost 4 bases. This CDR3 is built from 15 residues. Germline V gene sequence: CDR1 MGHRA, CDR2 YSYEKL. CDR3 amino acids: CASSIDAGGYNEQFF. The CDR3 DNA reads TGCGCCAGCTCTATAGATGCGGGGGGATACAATGAGCAGTTCTTC.

The rearrangement joins TRBV7-2 to TRBJ2-2; D possibly corresponds to TRBD2 (7 bases). The V end lost 5 bases, the J end lost 1 base, and 14 bases lay between the germline ends. Germline lookup yields CDR1 SGHTA and CDR2 FQGNSA. The length of the CDR3 is 16 residues. CDR3 sequence reads: CASSGGAHLNTGELFF. The CDR3 nucleotides are TGTGCCAGCAGCGGGGGGGCCCATTTGAACACCGGGGAGCTGTTTTTT.

V is TRBV5-4 and J is TRBJ2-2; 12 bases agree with TRBD2. From germline, CDR1 is SGHNT and CDR2 YYREEE (reference sequence). The V and J ends lost 4 bases and 6 bases, in that order; junction bases with no gene match: 4. This CDR3 comprises 15 residues. The CDR3 here is CASSRLAGGPGELFF. The CDR3 DNA reads TGTGCCAGCAGCCGTCTAGCGGGAGGGCCCGGGGAGCTGTTTTTT.

The count of this clone is one. The rearrangement joins TRBV19 to TRBJ2-3, with D unclear. The CDR3 length is 12 residues. Germline CDR1 reads LNHDA; CDR2 reads SQIVND (reference sequence). V shed 1 base and J shed 5 bases, with 4 bases lying between them. The CDR3, as DNA: TGTGCCAGTAGTATAGCCCAAGATACGCAGTATTTT. It specifies CASSIAQDTQYF.

The sample holds a few counts of this clone. The V and J genes are TRBV28 and TRBJ1-1, with D uncertain. CDR1 is MDHEN and CDR2 is SYDVKM in the germline V gene. There are 13 residues in the CDR3. V was cut by 5 bases and J by 5 bases, with 12 bases left in between. This chain's CDR3 is CASSGNGETEAFF. The CDR3 region has the DNA TGTGCCAGCAGTGGGAATGGGGAGACTGAAGCTTTCTTT.

The V call is TRBV4-1, the J call TRBJ1-3, with D hard to call. V gave up 3 bases and J gave up 4 bases, with 19 bases separating them. This CDR3 contains 17 residues. Germline V gene lookup returns CDR1 MGHRA and CDR2 YSYEKL. CDR3 nucleotides: TGCGCCAGCAGCCATATAAGCGGATGGGGTGCCGGAAACACCATATATTTT. Residues: CASSHISGWGAGNTIYF.

The chain links TRBV18 to TRBJ2-5, with 8 positions matching TRBD1. V trimming: 2 bases; J trimming: 4 bases; junction bases outside the gene matches: 3. Per the germline V gene, CDR1 is KGHSH and CDR2 is LQKENI. The CDR3 spans 14 residues. CDR3 in DNA: TGTGCCAGCTCACCAGACGACAGGGGAGAGACCCAGTACTTC. Translation gives CASSPDDRGETQYF.

The chain uses TRBV9 and TRBJ2-5, with a tentative D call TRBD2 (5 bases). This CDR3 has 14 amino acids. V was trimmed by 0 bases and J by 0 bases, leaving 6 bases between them. Germline loops: CDR1 SGDLS, CDR2 YYNGEE. The CDR3 bases are TGTGCCAGCAGCGTAGGAGGGTACCAAGAGACCCAGTACTTC. It yields the protein CASSVGGYQETQYF.

This chain's CDR3 is CASRPTGAGELFF. The CDR3 nucleotides are TGTGCCAGCAGACCTACAGGGGCCGGGGAGCTGTTTTTT. The chain uses TRBV27 and TRBJ2-2; 7 nucleotides align to TRBD1. The ends lost 6 bases at V and 6 bases at J; junction bases unmatched: 4. Germline V CDR1 and CDR2: MNHEY, SMNVEV (reference sequence). CDR3 size: 13 residues.

The V call is TRBV27, the J call TRBJ1-2, with D unresolved. Germline-derived CDR1 and CDR2 are MNHEY and SMNVEV (reference sequence). The CDR3 is made up of 18 amino acids. Trimming cost V 5 bases and J 4 bases, with 26 bases left between them. CDR3: CASSQNLGGSSWGYGYTF. The CDR3 nucleotides are TGTGCCAGCAGTCAAAATCTAGGAGGGTCCTCCTGGGGCTATGGCTACACCTTC.

V is TRBV7-6 and J is TRBJ2-7; tentatively, D is TRBD1 (6 bases). The CDR3 totals 14 residues. Germline values: CDR1 SGHVS, CDR2 FNYEAQ. The ends were cut back, 2 bases at V and 1 base at J, with 9 bases in the middle. The CDR3 reads CASSLSGDSYEQYF. The CDR3 DNA follows: TGTGCCAGCAGCTTATCAGGGGATTCCTACGAGCAGTACTTC. Supplemented by reference TRBV7-6 and TRBJ2-7, the full variable domain reads GAGVSQSPRYKVTKRGQDVALRCDPISGHVSLYWYRQALGQGPEFLTYFNYEAQQDKSGLPNDRFSAERPEGSISTLTIQRTEQRDSAMYRCASSLSGDSYEQYFGPGTRLTVT.

The V and J genes are TRBV7-2 and TRBJ1-2, with a tentative D call TRBD1 (6 bases). The CDR3 contains 10 residues. Germline CDR1 is SGHTA and CDR2 is FQGNSA. The CDR3 coding sequence is TGTTGTGCGAGGGGGAGTGGCTACACCTTC. It translates to CCARGSGYTF.

This chain joins TRBV29-1 and TRBJ2-7, with TRBD1 matching 10 bases. CDR1 and CDR2 (germline): SQVTM, ANQGSEA. J lost 7 bases, V lost 4 bases, and 4 bases had no gene match. The CDR3 has 12 amino acids. The chain's CDR3 is CSVGGQGWEQYF. The CDR3 DNA reads TGCAGCGTTGGGGGACAGGGGTGGGAGCAGTACTTC.

V and J are TRBV12-1 and TRBJ1-5; the DNA was not compared with TRBD1, the D call given in the table. TRBV12-1 is a known pseudogene. CDR3 length: 17 amino acids. In DNA form, the CDR3 reads TGTGCCAGCAGCATCCCACCTTATGACCTTCAGGGTCAGCCCCAGCATTTT. This sequence encodes CASSIPPYDLQGQPQHF.

The chain couples TRBV6-1 to TRBJ2-7; TRBD1 is a possible D gene (6 bases). The CDR3 runs 14 residues. In germline, CDR1 is MNHNS, CDR2 SASEGT. Trimming pared 4 bases from V and 0 bases from J, leaving 10 bases between. This chain's CDR3 is CASSGDRSSYEQYF. The DNA for the CDR3 is TGTGCCAGCAGTGGAGACAGGTCCTCCTACGAGCAGTACTTC.

The gene calls are TRBV27 and TRBJ1-6; TRBD1 matches at 10 bases. Unmatched junction bases numbered 12, after V lost 6 bases and J lost 13 bases. Looked up from germline, CDR1 is MNHEY and CDR2 is SMNVEV (reference sequence). This CDR3 is built from 15 residues. DNA of the CDR3: TGTGCCAGCAGGATAGCGACAGGGGGCAGGGCGCCCCTCCACTTT. It yields the protein CASRIATGGRAPLHF.

The chain employs TRBV5-1 and TRBJ2-3, with a possible D match to TRBD2 (5 bases). Germline V CDR1 and CDR2: SGHRS, YFSETQ. CDR3 size: 17 residues. The V end lost 4 bases, the J end lost 3 bases, and 21 bases lay between the germline ends. DNA for the CDR3: TGCGCCAGCAGCCCCGACGCCGGGATTCCGGGAACAGATACGCAGTATTTT. Protein: CASSPDAGIPGTDTQYF.

V usage is TRBV29-1 and J usage is TRBJ2-7, with D tentatively TRBD2 (5 bases). CDR3 length: 13 residues. Trimming shortened V by 4 bases and J by 2 bases, and 12 bases separated the two germline ends. Per germline, CDR1 SQVTM and CDR2 ANQGSEA. As DNA, the CDR3 is TGCAGCGTTGGAGGGTGGCGGACCTACGAGCAGTACTTC. This gives the protein CSVGGWRTYEQYF.

This clone has just one count. V usage is TRBV4-1 and J usage is TRBJ2-7; D call uncertain. Trimming left V 4 bases short and J 2 bases short, with 9 bases between. The V gene's germline CDR1 is MGHRA and CDR2 YSYEKL. The CDR3 is 13 amino acids. This CDR3 reads CASSLRLTYEQYF. In nucleotides, the CDR3 is TGCGCCAGCAGCCTTAGACTGACCTACGAGCAGTACTTC.